The rows below give T cell receptor beta chains drawn from one sample of a study of siplizumab effects on memory and regulatory T cells. Clones were read by immunoSEQ multiplex PCR, and TCRdb kept only the in-frame ones, dropping some. The sample carries about 120,000 clones, 85% to 95% recorded once. The sequencing sample was made of non-Treg CD4+ T cells sorted from blood. The source is a human donor in good health. The conserved cysteine and the conserved F or W are not part of the CDR3 here. The order of the fields is J gene, clone size, V gene, CDR3 protein. Clone size, where shown, is once, few, many, or a class for clones that have expanded.

j_gene: TRBJ1-1
abundance: .
v_gene: TRBV6-5
CDR3aa: ASRQTSGRTTEAF

j_gene: TRBJ1-2
abundance: .
v_gene: TRBV28
CDR3aa: ASLRTDRGLYGYT

j_gene: TRBJ2-7
abundance: .
v_gene: TRBV6-5
CDR3aa: ASRTIGTGVYEQY

j_gene: TRBJ2-5
abundance: .
v_gene: TRBV6-5
CDR3aa: ASRAVSYQETQY

j_gene: TRBJ2-3
abundance: once
v_gene: TRBV27
CDR3aa: ASSLTGSGATQY

j_gene: TRBJ2-7
abundance: .
v_gene: TRBV28
CDR3aa: ASTAGTYEQY

j_gene: TRBJ1-4
abundance: .
v_gene: TRBV7-9
CDR3aa: ASSQGQSNEKLF

j_gene: TRBJ2-1
abundance: .
v_gene: TRBV1
CDR3aa: TSSQDLIAGANEQF

j_gene: TRBJ1-2
abundance: .
v_gene: TRBV4-3
CDR3aa: ASSQDGWDSYGYT

j_gene: TRBJ2-2
abundance: .
v_gene: TRBV2
CDR3aa: ASRKGGTGELF

j_gene: TRBJ2-5
abundance: .
v_gene: TRBV10-3
CDR3aa: ATGTSQETQY

j_gene: TRBJ1-6
abundance: .
v_gene: TRBV13
CDR3aa: ASSQLRGKSPLH

j_gene: TRBJ2-1
abundance: .
v_gene: TRBV18
CDR3aa: ASSPPDGYNEQF

j_gene: TRBJ1-6
abundance: .
v_gene: TRBV9
CDR3aa: ASSVEGRDNSPLH

j_gene: TRBJ1-1
abundance: .
v_gene: TRBV9
CDR3aa: ASSAVGTVNTEAF

j_gene: TRBJ2-5
abundance: .
v_gene: TRBV29-1
CDR3aa: SVGQGDETQY

j_gene: TRBJ2-1
abundance: .
v_gene: TRBV5-4
CDR3aa: ASSLKARGYNEQF

j_gene: TRBJ2-3
abundance: .
v_gene: TRBV27
CDR3aa: ASSLPDTQY

j_gene: TRBJ1-1
abundance: .
v_gene: TRBV5-5
CDR3aa: ASSPQLVGTEAF

j_gene: TRBJ1-2
abundance: .
v_gene: TRBV19
CDR3aa: ASSMSEQGYGYT

j_gene: TRBJ2-7
abundance: .
v_gene: TRBV18
CDR3aa: ASSSGTEVSYEQY

j_gene: TRBJ2-5
abundance: .
v_gene: TRBV7-3
CDR3aa: ASSLGPGQQETQY

j_gene: TRBJ1-2
abundance: .
v_gene: TRBV9
CDR3aa: ASSVDPGARDHGYT

j_gene: TRBJ1-2
abundance: .
v_gene: TRBV7-9
CDR3aa: ASSLEGHGYT

j_gene: TRBJ2-3
abundance: .
v_gene: TRBV7-2
CDR3aa: ASMLAGTDTQY

j_gene: TRBJ2-5
abundance: .
v_gene: TRBV5-1
CDR3aa: ASSSLAGASFQETQY

j_gene: TRBJ1-4
abundance: .
v_gene: TRBV6-1
CDR3aa: ASSGSRIQINEKLF

j_gene: TRBJ1-5
abundance: .
v_gene: TRBV10-1
CDR3aa: ASTLYRDGNQPQH

j_gene: TRBJ2-2
abundance: .
v_gene: TRBV4-2
CDR3aa: ASSQVGGHTGELF

j_gene: TRBJ1-1
abundance: .
v_gene: TRBV27
CDR3aa: ASSLMALGDTEAF

j_gene: TRBJ2-5
abundance: .
v_gene: TRBV6-6
CDR3aa: ASSYQAEETQY

j_gene: TRBJ2-7
abundance: .
v_gene: TRBV30
CDR3aa: AWSVRDYEQY

j_gene: TRBJ2-3
abundance: .
v_gene: TRBV5-1
CDR3aa: ASSYTTDTQY

j_gene: TRBJ1-4
abundance: .
v_gene: TRBV6-6
CDR3aa: ASRSGVRLGNEKLF

j_gene: TRBJ2-1
abundance: .
v_gene: TRBV6-5
CDR3aa: ASSLIPQPSYNEQF

j_gene: TRBJ1-6
abundance: .
v_gene: TRBV11-2
CDR3aa: ASSLAAGGNSPLH

j_gene: TRBJ1-3
abundance: .
v_gene: TRBV4-3
CDR3aa: ASSQTPTSGNTIY

j_gene: TRBJ2-7
abundance: once
v_gene: TRBV11-3
CDR3aa: ASSLSGQGPYEQY

j_gene: TRBJ1-4
abundance: .
v_gene: TRBV18
CDR3aa: ASSPLQTATNEKLF

j_gene: TRBJ2-7
abundance: .
v_gene: TRBV30
CDR3aa: AWSVEKGARDEQY

j_gene: TRBJ1-6
abundance: .
v_gene: TRBV27
CDR3aa: ASSSTGQNSPLH

j_gene: TRBJ1-2
abundance: few
v_gene: TRBV6-1
CDR3aa: ASSEAEEVGGLRYGYT

j_gene: TRBJ2-5
abundance: .
v_gene: TRBV12-5
CDR3aa: ASGLGHREETQY

j_gene: TRBJ1-5
abundance: .
v_gene: TRBV5-6
CDR3aa: ASSLSTGTSYQPQH

j_gene: TRBJ1-2
abundance: .
v_gene: TRBV2
CDR3aa: ASSEVGPGTGDYT

j_gene: TRBJ1-2
abundance: .
v_gene: TRBV4-1
CDR3aa: ASSPPGGGYT

j_gene: TRBJ1-1
abundance: few
v_gene: TRBV6-6
CDR3aa: ASSSSDRSDEAF

j_gene: TRBJ2-7
abundance: .
v_gene: TRBV7-2
CDR3aa: ASSLGVPYEQY

j_gene: TRBJ1-1
abundance: .
v_gene: TRBV6-6
CDR3aa: ASSYSSEAF

j_gene: TRBJ1-2
abundance: .
v_gene: TRBV6-6
CDR3aa: ASRTGVANYGYT

j_gene: TRBJ2-3
abundance: .
v_gene: TRBV6-5
CDR3aa: ASSLRLAGADTQY